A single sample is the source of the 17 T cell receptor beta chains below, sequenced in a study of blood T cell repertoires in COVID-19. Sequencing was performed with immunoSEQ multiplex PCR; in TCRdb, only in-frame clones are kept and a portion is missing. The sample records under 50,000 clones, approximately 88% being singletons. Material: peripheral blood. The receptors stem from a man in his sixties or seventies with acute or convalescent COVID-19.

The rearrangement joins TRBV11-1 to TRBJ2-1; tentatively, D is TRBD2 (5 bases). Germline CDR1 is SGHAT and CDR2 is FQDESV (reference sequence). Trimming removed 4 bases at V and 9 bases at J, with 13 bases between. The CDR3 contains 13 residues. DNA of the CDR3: TGTGCCAGCAGCTCAGAGGGAAGAGGTGAGCAGTTCTTC. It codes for CASSSEGRGEQFF. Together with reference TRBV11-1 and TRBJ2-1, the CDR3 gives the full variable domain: EAEVAQSPRYKITEKSQAVAFWCDPISGHATLYWYRQILGQGPELLVQFQDESVVDDSQLPKDRFSAERLKGVDSTLKIQPAELGDSAMYLCASSSEGRGEQFFGPGTRLTVL.

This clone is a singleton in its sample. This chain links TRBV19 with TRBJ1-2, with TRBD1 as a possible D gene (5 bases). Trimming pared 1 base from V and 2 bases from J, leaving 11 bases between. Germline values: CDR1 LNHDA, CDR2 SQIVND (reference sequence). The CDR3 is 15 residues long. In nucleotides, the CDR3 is TGTGCCAGTAGTATAGCCCCACGGGGGAACTATGGCTACACCTTC. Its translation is CASSIAPRGNYGYTF.

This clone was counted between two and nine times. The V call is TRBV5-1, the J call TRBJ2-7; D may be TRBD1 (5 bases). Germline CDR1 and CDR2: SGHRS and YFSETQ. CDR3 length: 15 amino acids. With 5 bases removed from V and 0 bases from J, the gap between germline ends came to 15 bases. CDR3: CASRRETASSYEQYF. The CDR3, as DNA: TGCGCCAGCAGGCGCGAGACAGCGAGCTCCTACGAGCAGTACTTC.

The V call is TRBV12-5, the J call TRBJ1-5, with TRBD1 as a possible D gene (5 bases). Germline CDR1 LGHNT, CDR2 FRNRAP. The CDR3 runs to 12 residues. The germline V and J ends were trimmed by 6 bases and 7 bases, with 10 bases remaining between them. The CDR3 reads CASGSGGQPQHF. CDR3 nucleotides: TGTGCTAGTGGGTCGGGGGGACAGCCCCAGCATTTT.

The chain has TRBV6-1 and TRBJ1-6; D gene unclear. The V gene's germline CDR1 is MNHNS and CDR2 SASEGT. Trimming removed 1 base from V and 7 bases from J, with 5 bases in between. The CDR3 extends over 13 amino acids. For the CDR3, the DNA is TGTGCCAGCAGTGAAGTCGGGAATTCACCCCTCCACTTT. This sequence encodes CASSEVGNSPLHF.

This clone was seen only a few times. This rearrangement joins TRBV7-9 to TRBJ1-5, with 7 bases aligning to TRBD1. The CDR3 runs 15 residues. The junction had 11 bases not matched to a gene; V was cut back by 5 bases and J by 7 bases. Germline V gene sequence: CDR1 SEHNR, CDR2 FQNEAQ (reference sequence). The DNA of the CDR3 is TGTGCCAGCAGCAATACAGGGGCATCGGGGCAGCCCCAGCATTTT. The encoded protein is CASSNTGASGQPQHF.

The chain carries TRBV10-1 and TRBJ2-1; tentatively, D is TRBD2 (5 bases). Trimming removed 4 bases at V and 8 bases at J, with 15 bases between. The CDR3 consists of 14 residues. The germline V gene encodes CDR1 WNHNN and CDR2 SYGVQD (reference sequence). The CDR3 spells CASSGVKRIYEQFF. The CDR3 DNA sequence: TGCGCCAGCAGTGGGGTCAAGCGGATCTATGAGCAGTTCTTC.

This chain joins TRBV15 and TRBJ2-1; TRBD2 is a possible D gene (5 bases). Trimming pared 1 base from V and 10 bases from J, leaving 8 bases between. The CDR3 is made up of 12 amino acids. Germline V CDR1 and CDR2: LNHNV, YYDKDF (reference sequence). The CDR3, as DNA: TGTGCCACCAGCAGAGGCCGGGGAGAGCAGTTCTTC. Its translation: CATSRGRGEQFF. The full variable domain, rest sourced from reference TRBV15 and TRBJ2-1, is DAMVIQNPRYQVTQFGKPVTLSCSQTLNHNVMYWYQQKSSQAPKLLFHYYDKDFNNEADTPDNFQSRRPNTSFCFLDIRSPGLGDTAMYLCATSRGRGEQFFGPGTRLTVL.

CDR3 nucleotides: TGTGCCAGCAGTGGACAGCCCCAAGAGACCCAGTACTTC. This sequence encodes CASSGQPQETQYF. This chain uses TRBV2 with TRBJ2-5; D is possibly TRBD1 (5 bases). V was cut by 4 bases and J by 1 base, with 7 bases left in between. The CDR3 is 13 amino acids. CDR1 SNHLY and CDR2 FYNNEI come from the germline V gene.

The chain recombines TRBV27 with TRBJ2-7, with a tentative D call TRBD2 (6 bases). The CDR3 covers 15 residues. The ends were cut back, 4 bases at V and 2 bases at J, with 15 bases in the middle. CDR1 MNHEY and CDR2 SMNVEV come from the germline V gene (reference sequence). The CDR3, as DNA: TGTGCCAGCAGTTCCTCCGGGACTGGCCCCTACGAGCAGTACTTC. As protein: CASSSSGTGPYEQYF.

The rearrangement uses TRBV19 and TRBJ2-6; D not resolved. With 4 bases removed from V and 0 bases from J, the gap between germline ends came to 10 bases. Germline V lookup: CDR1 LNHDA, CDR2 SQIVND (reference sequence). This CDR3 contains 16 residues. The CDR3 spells CASSTAGYSGANVLTF. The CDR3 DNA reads TGTGCCAGTAGTACGGCAGGTTACTCTGGGGCCAACGTCCTGACTTTC.

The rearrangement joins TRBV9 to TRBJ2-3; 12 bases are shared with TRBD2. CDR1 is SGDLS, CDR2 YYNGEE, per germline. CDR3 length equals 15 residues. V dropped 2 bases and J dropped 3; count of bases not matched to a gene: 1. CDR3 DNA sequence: TGTGCCAGCAGCGTCACTAGCGGGGGGACAGATACGCAGTATTTT. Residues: CASSVTSGGTDTQYF.

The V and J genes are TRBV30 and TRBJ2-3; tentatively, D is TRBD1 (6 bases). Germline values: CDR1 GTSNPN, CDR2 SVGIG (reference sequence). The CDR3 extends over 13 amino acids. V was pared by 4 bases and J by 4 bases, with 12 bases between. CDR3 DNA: TGTGCCTGGACGGAACAGGGTGCAGATACGCAGTATTTT. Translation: CAWTEQGADTQYF.

The CDR3 region is CASSPRQAAYEQYF. The CDR3 DNA reads TGTGCCAGCTCACCACGACAGGCCGCCTACGAGCAGTACTTC. This chain connects TRBV18 to TRBJ2-7; D perhaps matches TRBD1 (6 bases). Trimming removed 1 base at V and 2 bases at J, with 9 bases between. CDR1 and CDR2 from the germline V gene are KGHSH and LQKENI. This CDR3 has 14 amino acids.

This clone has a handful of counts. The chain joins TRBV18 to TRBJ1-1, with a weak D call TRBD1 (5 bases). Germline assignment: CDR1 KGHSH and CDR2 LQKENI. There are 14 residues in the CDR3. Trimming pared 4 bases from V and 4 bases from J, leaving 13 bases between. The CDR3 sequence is CASSQSGYSTEAFF. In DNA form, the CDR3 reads TGTGCCAGCTCACAATCAGGGTACTCCACTGAAGCTTTCTTT.

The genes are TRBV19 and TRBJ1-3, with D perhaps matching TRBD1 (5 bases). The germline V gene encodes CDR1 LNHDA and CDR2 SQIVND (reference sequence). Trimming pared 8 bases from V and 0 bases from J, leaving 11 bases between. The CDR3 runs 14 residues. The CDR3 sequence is CASVPTDSGNTIYF. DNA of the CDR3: TGTGCCAGTGTTCCGACAGACTCTGGAAACACCATATATTTT.

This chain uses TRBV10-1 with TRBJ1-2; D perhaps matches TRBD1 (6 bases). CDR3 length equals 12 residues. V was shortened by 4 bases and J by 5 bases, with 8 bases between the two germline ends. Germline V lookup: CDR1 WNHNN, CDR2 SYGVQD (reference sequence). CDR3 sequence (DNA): TGCGCCAGCAGTGCCGGACAGTATGGCTACACCTTC. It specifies CASSAGQYGYTF.